The 23 T cell receptor beta chains below all came from one sample that was sequenced in a study of early T cells in non-severe SARS-CoV-2 infection. In TCRdb, the 5' RACE reads were re-called with MiXCR into one record per CDR3 protein. Here the sample spans tens of thousands of distinct CDR3 sequences, more than 4.5% being singletons. The sample here was whole blood, taken at baseline. These receptors originate from an adult who was a healthcare worker with PCR-confirmed SARS-CoV-2 infection or an uninfected control (not recorded which).

This clonotype showed up many times. The V and J genes are TRBV25-1 and TRBJ2-7, with D perhaps assigned TRBD1 or TRBD2 (5 bases each). The CDR3 is 14 residues long. Germline V gene data show CDR1 as MGHDK and CDR2 as SYGVNS. V lost 4 bases and J 6 bases, leaving 16 bases between the germline ends. This CDR3 reads CASSGNGAVAEQYF. The CDR3 region has the DNA TGTGCCAGCAGTGGGAACGGGGCAGTCGCCGAGCAGTACTTC.

This clonotype was counted at least ten times. The V call is TRBV20-1, the J call TRBJ1-5; tentatively, D is TRBD1 (6 bases). Trimming stripped 3 bases from V and 4 bases from J, with 22 bases between. CDR1 DFQATT and CDR2 SNEGSKA come from the germline V gene (reference sequence). The CDR3 sequence is 17 residues long. As DNA, the CDR3 is TGCAGTGCTAGTAGCCCCAAAGGGGGGCCCAGAAATCAGCCCCAGCATTTT. Translating gives CSASSPKGGPRNQPQHF.

Ten or more counts support this clonotype. The chain has TRBV5-1 and TRBJ1-1, with TRBD1 matching over 7 bases. The CDR3 runs 14 residues. V shed 4 bases, J shed 4 bases, and the junction held 7 bases outside the gene matches. Germline assignment: CDR1 SGHRS and CDR2 YFSETQ. The CDR3 DNA reads as TGCGCCAGCAGCCTGACAGGGTACGGCACTGAAGCTTTCTTT. Translating it yields CASSLTGYGTEAFF.

This clonotype has at least ten counts. This chain joins TRBV10-3 and TRBJ2-7; D is possibly TRBD2 (5 bases). The CDR3 sequence is 12 residues long. The V gene lost 6 bases and the J gene lost 4 bases, with 10 bases spanning the gap. Germline CDR1 is ENHRY and CDR2 is SYGVKD. The chain's CDR3 is CAISGEGYEQYF. CDR3 DNA: TGTGCCATCAGCGGGGAAGGTTACGAGCAGTACTTC.

This clonotype was detected ten times or more. The rearrangement joins TRBV30 to TRBJ1-1; D unclear. CDR1 is GTSNPN, CDR2 SVGIG, per germline (reference sequence). CDR3 length: 11 residues. V was shortened by 6 bases and J by 4 bases, with 9 bases between the two germline ends. For the CDR3, the DNA is TGTGCCTGTCGCTTCGTCACTGAAGCTTTCTTT. Protein product: CACRFVTEAFF.

In its sample, this clonotype was seen a few times. The J gene is TRBJ2-7, the V gene TRBV28; tentatively, D is TRBD1 (6 bases). V lost 6 bases, J lost 3 bases, and 15 bases lay in between. Germline assignment: CDR1 MDHEN and CDR2 SYDVKM. The CDR3 contains 14 residues. This CDR3 is CASSLRNRDYEQYF. CDR3 nucleotide sequence: TGTGCCAGCAGCCTAAGGAACAGGGACTACGAGCAGTACTTC.

The chain uses TRBV12-3 or TRBV12-4 and TRBJ1-5; D not resolved. V was clipped by 1 base and J by 7 bases, with 11 bases between them. This CDR3 spans 14 amino acids. CDR3 residues: CASSLGSGEQPQHF. CDR3 nucleotides: TGTGCCAGCAGTTTAGGGAGCGGAGAACAGCCCCAGCATTTT.

Judged by abundance, this clonotype is medium-sized. The chain employs TRBV7-6 and TRBJ2-1, with 10 bases matching TRBD2. CDR1 and CDR2 (germline): SGHVS, FNYEAQ. CDR3 length equals 14 residues. The junction had 8 bases not matched to a gene; V was cut back by 7 bases and J by 8 bases. CDR3 sequence (DNA): TGTGCCAGCAAGCTAGCGGGAGAAGCGGATGAGCAGTTCTTC. Translating it yields CASKLAGEADEQFF. Variable domain in full (rest from reference TRBV7-6 and TRBJ2-1): GAGVSQSPRYKVTKRGQDVALRCDPISGHVSLYWYRQALGQGPEFLTYFNYEAQQDKSGLPNDRFSAERPEGSISTLTIQRTEQRDSAMYRCASKLAGEADEQFFGPGTRLTVL.

This clonotype was seen at least ten times. CDR3 sequence: CASSEAWNEQFF. The CDR3 nucleotides read TGTGCCAGCAGCGAGGCGTGGAATGAGCAGTTCTTC. This chain joins TRBV28 and TRBJ2-1; D remains unclear. The ends were cut back, 6 bases at V and 7 bases at J, with 10 bases in the middle. Germline loops: CDR1 MDHEN, CDR2 SYDVKM. The CDR3 length is 12 residues.

This clonotype was recorded many times. The rearrangement links TRBV5-1 to TRBJ1-1, with a possible D match to TRBD1 (5 bases). Germline V lookup: CDR1 SGHRS, CDR2 YFSETQ. V lost 6 bases, J lost 1 base, and 13 bases lay in between. This CDR3 has 14 residues. The CDR3 DNA reads as TGCGCCAGCAACCTCGAGGGGCGGAACACTGAAGCTTTCTTT. Its translation: CASNLEGRNTEAFF.

This clonotype was recorded many times. The rearrangement links TRBV24-1 to TRBJ2-2; TRBD2 matches 9 bases. Germline CDR1 reads KGHDR; CDR2 reads SFDVKD. V lost 7 bases and J lost 3; bases outside the gene matches: 5. The CDR3 has 15 residues. Here the CDR3 reads CATRGSGSYTGELFF. DNA for the CDR3: TGTGCCACCAGGGGTAGCGGGAGCTACACCGGGGAGCTGTTTTTT.

This clonotype was recorded at least ten times. The rearrangement links TRBV5-6 to TRBJ1-2, with a possible D match to TRBD1 (5 bases). The CDR3 contains 12 residues. V lost 4 bases and J lost 3, with 7 bases in between. CDR1 is SGHDT, CDR2 YYEEEE, per germline. Here the CDR3 reads CASSRGDYGYTF. In DNA form, the CDR3 reads TGTGCCAGCAGCCGGGGGGACTATGGCTACACCTTC.

This clonotype has ten or more counts. V and J are TRBV19 and TRBJ2-3, with D unresolved. Germline V lookup: CDR1 LNHDA, CDR2 SQIVND (reference sequence). This CDR3 spans 13 amino acids. Trimming took off 3 bases at V and 1 base at J, with 5 bases between the two ends. CDR3 coding DNA: TGTGCCAGTAGTATCGGTGGCACAGATACGCAGTATTTT. Protein sequence: CASSIGGTDTQYF.

This clonotype was counted ten times or more. The chain has TRBV20-1 and TRBJ2-1; D remains ambiguous. The CDR3 has 11 residues. Per the germline V gene, CDR1 is DFQATT and CDR2 is SNEGSKA (reference sequence). The germline V and J ends were trimmed by 6 bases and 2 bases, with 5 bases remaining between them. CDR3 region: CSASPYNEQFF. CDR3 nucleotide sequence: TGCAGTGCGAGCCCCTACAATGAGCAGTTCTTC.

Ten or more counts support this clonotype. The CDR3 is CASSLDGTNYNEQFF. The CDR3 coding sequence is TGTGCCAGCAGCTTAGATGGGACTAACTACAATGAGCAGTTCTTC. The gene calls are TRBV11-2 and TRBJ2-1; 7 nucleotides agree with TRBD2. V was clipped by 0 bases and J by 3 bases; unmatched bases: 2. This CDR3 is built from 15 residues. Looked up from germline, CDR1 is SGHAT and CDR2 is FQNNGV. The whole variable domain, remainder taken from reference TRBV11-2 and TRBJ2-1, is EAGVAQSPRYKIIEKRQSVAFWCNPISGHATLYWYQQILGQGPKLLIQFQNNGVVDDSQLPKDRFSAERLKGVDSTLKIQPAKLEDSAVYLCASSLDGTNYNEQFFGPGTRLTVL.

By share of the sample, this clonotype is medium-sized. The gene calls are TRBV11-2 and TRBJ2-2, with 9 bases that match TRBD1. The trim removed 5 bases at V and 5 bases at J, leaving 6 bases unmatched. CDR1 is SGHAT and CDR2 is FQNNGV in the germline V gene. This CDR3 region has 15 residues. CDR3 nucleotide sequence: TGTGCCAGCAGCCAGGGACAGGGCATGACCGGGGAGCTGTTTTTT. It encodes CASSQGQGMTGELFF.

This clonotype appeared a few times. The chain links TRBV29-1 to TRBJ2-7; 9 bases match TRBD2. The CDR3 covers 15 residues. The V segment lost 4 bases and the J segment 3 bases; nucleotides outside the gene matches: 10. The V gene's germline CDR1 is SQVTM and CDR2 ANQGSEA. The CDR3 region has the DNA TGCAGCGTTGGAGTCGTGGCGGGAGGGTACTACGAGCAGTACTTC. It specifies CSVGVVAGGYYEQYF.

This clonotype was observed at least ten times. The V and J genes are TRBV6-5 and TRBJ2-5, with unresolved D. This CDR3 contains 13 residues. Germline values: CDR1 MNHEY, CDR2 SVGAGI. Trimming cost V 6 bases and J 1 base, with 9 bases left between them. The CDR3 sequence: CASRARVQETQYF. The CDR3 DNA sequence: TGTGCCAGCAGAGCCCGGGTCCAAGAGACCCAGTACTTC.

This clonotype has a count of ten or more. This chain joins TRBV11-2 and TRBJ2-7, with TRBD2 as a possible D gene (5 bases). Trimming removed 5 bases from V and 4 bases from J, with 18 bases in between. The CDR3 has 15 amino acids. Germline lookup yields CDR1 SGHAT and CDR2 FQNNGV. The CDR3 here is CASSRATGLEYEQYF. Here the CDR3 DNA reads TGTGCCAGCAGCCGGGCCACTGGACTGGAATACGAGCAGTACTTC.

This clonotype was recorded at least ten times. Compared with germline, one end of the junction differs, possibly owing to a read error. The chain employs TRBV7-7 and TRBJ2-5; unclear D gene. The CDR3 length is 13 residues. Germline V gene lookup returns CDR1 SSHAT and CDR2 FNYEAQ (reference sequence). In DNA, the CDR3 is TGTGCTAGCAGCTTAAGCAGCCAAGAGACCCAGTACTTC. Translating gives CASSLSSQETQYF.

The CDR3 DNA reads TGTGCCAGCAGTTTATACCAGAACCCCTCTGGCTACACCTTC. Translating gives CASSLYQNPSGYTF. The chain carries TRBV12-3 or TRBV12-4 and TRBJ1-2; D is unclear. This CDR3 comprises 14 residues. The V end was cut by 2 bases, the J end by 7 bases, with 14 bases between.

This clonotype appeared many times. The chain uses TRBV7-9 and TRBJ1-1; TRBD1 aligns across 7 bases. The CDR3 length is 16 residues. Germline CDR1 SEHNR, CDR2 FQNEAQ (reference sequence). The junction had 7 bases not matched to a gene; V was cut back by 2 bases and J by 1 base. The CDR3 here is CASSLTPGQRNTEAFF. CDR3 coding DNA: TGTGCCAGCAGCTTAACTCCGGGACAGCGGAACACTGAAGCTTTCTTT.

The sample holds many counts of this clonotype. CDR3 in amino acids: CAWDQVWGKFF. CDR3 in DNA: TGTGCCTGGGACCAGGTGTGGGGAAAGTTCTTC. The chain carries TRBV30 and TRBJ2-1, with unresolved D. The CDR3 runs 11 residues. Germline-derived CDR1 and CDR2 are GTSNPN and SVGIG (reference sequence). Trimming left V 5 bases short and J 14 bases short, with 16 bases between. Filled out from reference TRBV30 and TRBJ2-1, the complete variable domain reads SQTIHQWPATLVQPVGSPLSLECTVEGTSNPNLYWYRQAAGRGLQLLFYSVGIGQISSEVPQNLSASRPQDRQFILSSKKLLLSDSGFYLCAWDQVWGKFFGPGTRLTVL.